One sample yielded the 18 T cell receptor beta chains listed below, sequenced in a study of CD8 T cells in Susac syndrome. Random hexamers served to reverse transcribe roughly 0.45 to 1 ug RNA. TCRdb passed the immunoSEQ multiplex PCR reads through MiXCR, listing each CDR3 protein once. The data hold about 150,000 distinct CDR3 sequences, with 85% to 95% observed a single time. The sample taken for sequencing was CD8+ T cells from PBMCs. The receptors derive from a human donor with multiple sclerosis.

The chain carries TRBV11-2 and TRBJ1-2, with D uncertain. Trimming shortened V by 2 bases and J by 6 bases, and 10 bases separated the two germline ends. The CDR3 spans 13 residues. CDR1 SGHAT and CDR2 FQNNGV come from the germline V gene. The CDR3 region has the DNA TGTGCCAGCAGCTTAACGCCCATCCATGGCTACACCTTC. Translation gives CASSLTPIHGYTF.

The J gene is TRBJ2-2, the V gene TRBV5-1; D remains unclear. Trimming shortened V by 5 bases and J by 3 bases, and 14 bases separated the two germline ends. Germline V gene sequence: CDR1 SGHRS, CDR2 YFSETQ. This CDR3 is built from 15 residues. CDR3 DNA sequence: TGCGCCAGCAGAGGAGATGGCGTTCACACCGGGGAGCTGTTTTTT. Its translation: CASRGDGVHTGELFF. The full variable domain, in which reference TRBV5-1 and TRBJ2-2 provide the parts outside the CDR3, is KAGVTQTPRYLIKTRGQQVTLSCSPISGHRSVSWYQQTPGQGLQFLFEYFSETQRNKGNFPGRFSGRQFSNSRSEMNVSTLELGDSALYLCASRGDGVHTGELFFGEGSRLTVL.

V gene TRBV7-9 combines with J gene TRBJ2-7; D is unresolved. Germline V gives CDR1 SEHNR, CDR2 FQNEAQ (reference sequence). V was pared by 6 bases and J by 3 bases, with 15 bases between. The CDR3 spans 14 residues. CDR3 nucleotide sequence: TGTGCCAGCAGTCTCATCTCAAAGGGCTACGAGCAGTACTTC. This codes for CASSLISKGYEQYF.

This clonotype was recorded only once. CDR3 amino acids: CSVEQVTGELFF. The CDR3 DNA sequence: TGCAGCGTTGAACAGGTCACCGGGGAGCTGTTTTTT. The chain recombines TRBV29-1 with TRBJ2-2; D gene ambiguous. CDR1 and CDR2 from the germline V gene are SQVTM and ANQGSEA. V was shortened by 2 bases and J by 4 bases, with 5 bases between the two germline ends. This CDR3 is 12 amino acids long.

The chain couples TRBV12-3 or TRBV12-4 to TRBJ1-1; D is possibly TRBD1 (5 bases). The CDR3 runs 15 residues. V lost 3 bases, J lost 11 bases, and 22 bases lay in between. Written as DNA, the CDR3 is TGTGCCAGCAGTTTGGACAATCTGTTCTGGATGGGCGCTTTCTTT. Translating gives CASSLDNLFWMGAFF.

The V call is TRBV28, the J call TRBJ2-2; no definite D call. Germline-derived CDR1 and CDR2 are MDHEN and SYDVKM. The CDR3 consists of 15 residues. V dropped 4 bases and J dropped 0 bases, with 9 bases sitting between them. CDR3 amino acids: CASSWTVANTGELFF. DNA for the CDR3: TGTGCCAGCAGTTGGACGGTAGCGAACACCGGGGAGCTGTTTTTT.

The chain is built from TRBV6-2 or TRBV6-3 and TRBJ1-5; D is undetermined. Germline V gene data show CDR1 as MNHEY and CDR2 as SVGEGT. This CDR3 has 13 amino acids. V dropped 6 bases and J dropped 4 bases, with 10 bases sitting between them. CDR3 amino acids: CASSKDRNQPQHF. CDR3 nucleotides: TGTGCCAGCAGCAAGGACCGAAATCAGCCCCAGCATTTT.

The chain couples TRBV12-3 or TRBV12-4 to TRBJ2-1; no clear D gene. The CDR3 contains 18 residues. Trimming stripped 3 bases from V and 0 bases from J, with 18 bases between. CDR3 in amino acids: CASSLSLGARSSYNEQFF. The CDR3 region has the DNA TGTGCCAGCAGTTTGTCTTTGGGTGCGAGGAGCTCCTACAATGAGCAGTTCTTC.

The chain combines TRBV30 with TRBJ1-4, with D unresolved. The CDR3 runs to 13 residues. Germline-derived CDR1 and CDR2 are GTSNPN and SVGIG (reference sequence). V was pared by 3 bases and J by 1 base, with 6 bases between. As DNA, the CDR3 is TGTGCCTGGAGGGGATTAACTAATGAAAAACTGTTTTTT. Its translation: CAWRGLTNEKLFF.

The J gene is TRBJ1-4, the V gene TRBV20-1; D not resolved. Trimming stripped 7 bases from V and 5 bases from J, with 17 bases between. CDR1 is DFQATT and CDR2 is SNEGSKA in the germline V gene (reference sequence). The CDR3 runs to 14 residues. The CDR3 reads CSVLILDLNEKLFF. CDR3 DNA: TGCAGTGTATTAATTTTGGACTTAAATGAAAAACTGTTTTTT.

V is TRBV6-5 and J is TRBJ2-7; a weak D match, TRBD1 (5 bases). The germline V gene has CDR1 MNHEY and CDR2 SVGAGI. The CDR3 loop spans 14 amino acids. V lost 7 bases to trimming and J lost 2 bases, with 15 bases between them. CDR3 coding DNA: TGTGCCAGCACCTCCGACAGATTACCCTACGAGCAGTACTTC. Amino acids: CASTSDRLPYEQYF.

The chain joins TRBV12-3 or TRBV12-4 to TRBJ2-1; 7 bases fit TRBD1. V lost 7 bases and J lost 6; bases outside the gene matches: 9. This CDR3 spans 14 amino acids. CDR3 in DNA: TGTGCCAGCACCCTAGGGACAGCGATCAATGAGCAGTTCTTC. It is translated as CASTLGTAINEQFF.

The chain recombines TRBV9 with TRBJ2-3, with 8 bases lining up with TRBD2. The CDR3 spans 15 residues. Germline V gene sequence: CDR1 SGDLS, CDR2 YYNGEE. With V trimmed by 7 bases and J by 0 bases, 7 bases remained unmatched. This CDR3 is CASDAGGVSTDTQYF. Here the CDR3 DNA reads TGTGCCAGCGACGCCGGGGGGGTTAGCACAGATACGCAGTATTTT.

The chain employs TRBV20-1 and TRBJ2-7, with 9 bases that match TRBD1. The germline gives CDR1 DFQATT, CDR2 SNEGSKA (reference sequence). The CDR3 covers 16 residues. J was trimmed by 1 base and V by 4 bases; bases with no gene match: 11. The CDR3 is CSATAGQGMGSYEQYF. The CDR3 nucleotides read TGCAGTGCTACCGCGGGACAGGGAATGGGATCCTACGAGCAGTACTTC.

This sequence joins TRBV7-9 and TRBJ1-6; weak D call: TRBD1 (5 bases). Trimming took off 6 bases at V and 0 bases at J, with 15 bases between the two ends. The CDR3 covers 17 residues. From germline, CDR1 is SEHNR and CDR2 FQNEAQ (reference sequence). Here the CDR3 reads CASRPAGESSYNSPLHF. In nucleotides, the CDR3 is TGTGCCAGCAGGCCAGCGGGGGAGAGCTCCTATAATTCACCCCTCCACTTT.

V and J are TRBV6-6 and TRBJ1-1, with D maybe TRBD1 (5 bases). Trimming removed 0 bases from V and 6 bases from J, with 14 bases in between. This CDR3 has 15 amino acids. Germline CDR1 reads MNHNY; CDR2 reads SVGAGI (reference sequence). The chain's CDR3 is CASSYSQGEASEAFF. CDR3 nucleotides: TGTGCCAGCAGTTACTCGCAAGGGGAAGCGTCTGAAGCTTTCTTT.

The rearrangement joins TRBV20-1 to TRBJ1-6; D is unclear. The V end was cut by 0 bases, the J end by 0 bases, with 12 bases between. In germline, CDR1 is DFQATT, CDR2 SNEGSKA (reference sequence). This CDR3 contains 17 residues. DNA for the CDR3: TGCAGTGCTAGAGATCGGGATGCCAGCTCCTATAATTCACCCCTCCACTTT. Translation: CSARDRDASSYNSPLHF.

This clonotype was recorded a few times. The rearrangement uses TRBV27 and TRBJ2-7, with D uncertain. Per germline, CDR1 MNHEY and CDR2 SMNVEV (reference sequence). V lost 5 bases to trimming and J lost 3 bases, with 8 bases between them. The CDR3 contains 12 residues. CDR3 region: CASSPSGYEQYF. The CDR3 region has the DNA TGTGCCAGCAGTCCCTCCGGCTACGAGCAGTACTTC.